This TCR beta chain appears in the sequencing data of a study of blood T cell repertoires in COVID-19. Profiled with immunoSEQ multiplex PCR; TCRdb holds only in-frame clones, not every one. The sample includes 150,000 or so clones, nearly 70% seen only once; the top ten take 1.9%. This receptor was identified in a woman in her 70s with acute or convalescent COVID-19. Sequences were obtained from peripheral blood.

The CDR3 loop is CASSGTANYGYTF. The CDR3 DNA reads as TGCGCCAGCAGCGGGACAGCCAACTATGGCTACACCTTC. The V and J genes are TRBV5-1 and TRBJ1-2, with 7 bases identical to TRBD1. V shed 4 bases and J 2 bases; nucleotides not matched to a gene: 2. Germline V lookup: CDR1 SGHRS, CDR2 YFSETQ. The CDR3 spans 13 residues. Using reference TRBV5-1 and TRBJ1-2 for the parts outside the CDR3, the full variable domain is KAGVTQTPRYLIKTRGQQVTLSCSPISGHRSVSWYQQTPGQGLQFLFEYFSETQRNKGNFPGRFSGRQFSNSRSEMNVSTLELGDSALYLCASSGTANYGYTFGSGTRLTVV.